The next 23 T cell receptor beta chains were all read from a single sample in a study of T cells in localized non-small cell lung cancer (dated by TCRdb to the early 2020s). Library prep was done by the immunoSEQ multiplex PCR assay. In TCRdb, the immuneACCESS table is reduced to in-frame sequences with V and J assigned. These tables do not hold every clone; where another copy was compared, an unresolved V gene accounts for under half, and the others remain unexplained. The sample has 35,000 to 45,000 clones on record, approximately 92% of them singletons. The leading ten clones occupy more than 5.5% of the sample. The source material was peripheral blood, sampled before any cancer treatment. The receptor source for this set is a female donor of 60 years or more with stage I lung adenocarcinoma.

The chain is built from TRBV14 and TRBJ2-5, with D uncertain. Germline CDR1 is SGHDN and CDR2 is FVKESK. V was cut by 1 base and J by 4 bases, with 22 bases left in between. This CDR3 has 18 amino acids. CDR3 DNA sequence: TGTGCCAGCAGCCAAGCGGGCACTACGAATCCCTTGGGAGAGACCCAGTACTTC. Residues: CASSQAGTTNPLGETQYF.

This clone appeared a single time. V usage is TRBV19 and J usage is TRBJ2-2, with D possibly TRBD1 on 6 matching bases. Germline lookup yields CDR1 LNHDA and CDR2 SQIVND (reference sequence). Trimming removed 10 bases from V and 0 bases from J, with 9 bases in between. The CDR3 is 13 residues long. The CDR3 nucleotides are TGTGCCACCTCAGGGGCGAACACCGGGGAGCTGTTTTTT. Encoded protein: CATSGANTGELFF.

The rearrangement joins TRBV2 to TRBJ2-4, with D maybe TRBD2 (7 bases). The CDR3 runs to 15 residues. V was trimmed by 8 bases and J by 0 bases, leaving 14 bases between them. In germline, CDR1 is SNHLY, CDR2 FYNNEI. This CDR3 reads CASLGGRRAKNIQYF. Here the CDR3 DNA reads TGTGCCAGCTTGGGGGGGCGACGAGCCAAAAACATTCAGTACTTC.

The chain joins TRBV19 to TRBJ2-7; TRBD1 matches 10 bases. The CDR3 is 15 residues long. Unmatched junction bases numbered 3, after V lost 4 bases and J lost 0 bases. Germline V gives CDR1 LNHDA, CDR2 SQIVND (reference sequence). The DNA of the CDR3 is TGTGCCAGTAGTACGACAGGGGGCGGCTCCTACGAGCAGTACTTC. Translated, it gives CASSTTGGGSYEQYF.

This rearrangement joins TRBV6-5 to TRBJ1-2; 8 bases are shared with TRBD1. V was clipped by 6 bases and J by 4 bases; unmatched bases: 10. CDR1 is MNHEY and CDR2 is SVGAGI in the germline V gene. The length of the CDR3 is 15 residues. The CDR3 DNA reads TGTGCCAGCAGAACCACCGGGACAGGCGTCTATGGCTACACCTTC. The encoded protein is CASRTTGTGVYGYTF.

The chain combines TRBV18 with TRBJ1-4; possibly TRBD1 for D (5 bases). Germline values: CDR1 KGHSH, CDR2 LQKENI. Trimming took 4 bases from V and 8 from J, leaving 17 bases between them. CDR3 length equals 15 residues. The CDR3 protein is CASSRGSALGEKLFF. CDR3 sequence (DNA): TGTGCCAGCTCACGGGGCAGCGCCCTGGGGGAAAAACTGTTTTTT.

The J gene is TRBJ2-7, the V gene TRBV2, with D possibly being TRBD1 (5 bases). Germline CDR1 reads SNHLY; CDR2 reads FYNNEI. This CDR3 is built from 13 residues. The V and J ends lost 10 bases and 6 bases respectively, with 19 bases between them. The CDR3 nucleotides read TGTGCCATCATTCTGGACAATTTTTTCGAGCAGTACTTC. Its translation is CAIILDNFFEQYF.

The chain couples TRBV7-9 to TRBJ2-1; D may be TRBD2 (6 bases). The V end lost 4 bases, the J end lost 6 bases, and 16 bases lay between the germline ends. Looked up from germline, CDR1 is SEHNR and CDR2 is FQNEAQ (reference sequence). The CDR3 contains 15 residues. The CDR3 spells CASSSLTSLANEQFF. CDR3 bases: TGTGCCAGCAGCTCCCTTACTAGCTTGGCCAATGAGCAGTTCTTC.

This chain links TRBV9 with TRBJ2-5, with a weak D call TRBD2 (6 bases). V gave up 4 bases and J gave up 5 bases, with 18 bases separating them. The CDR3 is 15 residues long. Per the germline V gene, CDR1 is SGDLS and CDR2 is YYNGEE. CDR3 sequence: CASSPSEGSWETQYF. For the CDR3, the DNA is TGTGCCAGCAGCCCATCGGAGGGGTCGTGGGAGACCCAGTACTTC.

The chain carries TRBV9 and TRBJ1-6, with 8 bases aligning to TRBD1. CDR1 is SGDLS, CDR2 YYNGEE, per germline. V shed 4 bases, J shed 6 bases, and the junction held 3 bases outside the gene matches. The CDR3 consists of 14 residues. CDR3 DNA sequence: TGTGCCAGCAGCTTCGACAGGGGTAATTCACCCCTCCACTTT. Translated, it gives CASSFDRGNSPLHF.

This rearrangement joins TRBV6-1 to TRBJ1-1; 7 bases are shared with TRBD1. The CDR3 totals 13 residues. Germline CDR1 MNHNS, CDR2 SASEGT. V lost 6 bases to trimming and J lost 4 bases; unmatched junction nucleotides: 5. CDR3 nucleotide sequence: TGTGCCAGCAGGAAGACAGGGCCCACTGAAGCTTTCTTT. It codes for CASRKTGPTEAFF.

The V call is TRBV2, the J call TRBJ1-1; D not certain. The CDR3 totals 13 residues. V lost 10 bases to trimming and J lost 6 bases, with 18 bases between them. CDR1 is SNHLY and CDR2 is FYNNEI in the germline V gene. The CDR3 region has the DNA TGTGCCACCGGAGTCATACGCACACCTGAAGCTTTCTTT. The encoded protein is CATGVIRTPEAFF.

CDR3 DNA: TGTGCCAGCAGTCGACACAGGTTGCCGAATTCACCCCTCCACTTT. It encodes CASSRHRLPNSPLHF. This chain joins TRBV28 and TRBJ1-6, with D maybe TRBD1 (5 bases). Trimming took 5 bases from V and 7 from J, leaving 15 bases between them. This CDR3 contains 15 residues. CDR1 is MDHEN, CDR2 SYDVKM, per germline. Filled out from reference TRBV28 and TRBJ1-6, the complete variable domain reads DVKVTQSSRYLVKRTGEKVFLECVQDMDHENMFWYRQDPGLGLRLIYFSYDVKMKEKGDIPEGYSVSREKKERFSLILESASTNQTSMYLCASSRHRLPNSPLHFGNGTRLTVT.

For the CDR3, the DNA is TGTGCCAGCAGCCAAGAAGTGGCGACTACAGATACGCAGTATTTT. Translated: CASSQEVATTDTQYF. This chain joins TRBV4-2 and TRBJ2-3; no clear D. This CDR3 is 15 amino acids long. The ends were cut back, 0 bases at V and 3 bases at J, with 10 bases in the middle. Germline-derived CDR1 and CDR2 are LGHNA and YNFKEQ.

This chain joins TRBV19 and TRBJ2-7; maybe TRBD1 (6 bases). Trimming left V 10 bases short and J 0 bases short, with 16 bases between. CDR1 and CDR2 from the germline V gene are LNHDA and SQIVND (reference sequence). CDR3 length equals 14 residues. The CDR3 DNA reads TGTGCCACCATGACAGGCTCAAGCTCCTACGAGCAGTACTTC. It encodes CATMTGSSSYEQYF.

The rearrangement uses TRBV6-6 and TRBJ1-1; D might be TRBD1 (6 bases). V lost 0 bases to trimming and J lost 0 bases, with 8 bases between them. This CDR3 spans 15 amino acids. CDR1 and CDR2 (germline): MNHNY, SVGAGI (reference sequence). The CDR3 sequence is CASSYSTGMNTEAFF. CDR3 bases: TGTGCCAGCAGTTACTCCACAGGGATGAACACTGAAGCTTTCTTT.

The gene calls are TRBV6-1 and TRBJ1-4, with TRBD1 as a possible D gene (5 bases). The length of the CDR3 is 18 residues. CDR1 is MNHNS and CDR2 is SASEGT in the germline V gene. V lost 4 bases, J lost 0 bases, and 18 bases lay in between. CDR3 nucleotide sequence: TGTGCCAGCAGTGCAACCACAGGTTTACCCGCAACTAATGAAAAACTGTTTTTT. Amino acids: CASSATTGLPATNEKLFF.

This chain's CDR3 is CASSPWTGGYGYTF. The CDR3 region has the DNA TGTGCCAGCAGCCCCTGGACAGGGGGCTATGGCTACACCTTC. The chain couples TRBV7-8 to TRBJ1-2; 10 nucleotides align to TRBD1. The CDR3 is 14 amino acids. Losses at the gene ends were 5 bases for V and 4 bases for J; bases not matched to a gene: 4. The germline V gene has CDR1 SGHVS and CDR2 FQNEAQ.

This rearrangement joins TRBV6-5 to TRBJ2-7, with TRBD2 matching over 8 bases. The CDR3 is made up of 14 amino acids. The V gene end was trimmed by 6 bases and the J gene end by 1 base; junction bases not matched to a gene: 5. Germline assignment: CDR1 MNHEY and CDR2 SVGAGI. The CDR3 DNA sequence: TGTGCCAGCAGGGTAATAGCGGGGTCCTACGAGCAGTACTTC. This encodes CASRVIAGSYEQYF.

J is TRBJ2-1 and V is TRBV5-1; unclear D gene. Germline V gene lookup returns CDR1 SGHRS and CDR2 YFSETQ. The CDR3 extends over 13 amino acids. V was trimmed by 3 bases and J by 10 bases, leaving 14 bases between them. The chain's CDR3 is CASSSVADGEQFF. Here the CDR3 DNA reads TGCGCCAGCAGCTCGGTAGCAGATGGGGAGCAGTTCTTC.

V usage is TRBV5-1 and J usage is TRBJ1-4; tentatively, D is TRBD1 (6 bases). Trimming pared 7 bases from V and 5 bases from J, leaving 15 bases between. Germline V gene sequence: CDR1 SGHRS, CDR2 YFSETQ. CDR3 size: 14 residues. This chain's CDR3 is CASGPTQGNEKLFF. In nucleotides, the CDR3 is TGCGCCAGCGGCCCGACGCAGGGGAATGAAAAACTGTTTTTT.

The CDR3 DNA is TGTGCCAGCAGCCAAGGACAGGGGGTTAATGAAAAACTGTTTTTT. Protein sequence: CASSQGQGVNEKLFF. The chain links TRBV13 to TRBJ1-4; 10 bases match TRBD1. The CDR3 is 15 residues long. V was clipped by 5 bases and J by 4 bases; unmatched bases: 4. Germline V gene data show CDR1 as PRHDT and CDR2 as FYEKMQ (reference sequence).

V gene TRBV19 combines with J gene TRBJ1-4, with unresolved D. With 5 bases removed from V and 7 bases from J, the gap between germline ends came to 14 bases. Looked up from germline, CDR1 is LNHDA and CDR2 is SQIVND (reference sequence). This CDR3 is 14 amino acids long. The CDR3 reads CASSLYGVGEKLFF. The CDR3 DNA follows: TGTGCCAGTAGTCTATATGGGGTCGGTGAAAAACTGTTTTTT.